This TCR beta chain is from a study of blood T cells in healthy people across ages. Trimming took 3 bases from V and 4 from J, leaving 13 bases between them. The CDR3 is 14 amino acids. The V gene's germline CDR1 is SGHRS and CDR2 YFSETQ. This clonotype has a handful of counts. The antigen is undetermined. Using a J-beta primer mix together with a sample-barcoded 5' primer, a second PCR was run for about 7 to 12 cycles. TCRdb itself ran the 5' RACE reads through MiXCR, one entry per CDR3 protein. The sample yields about 1.4 million distinct CDR3 sequences, around 59% seen once. Findings and limits, study-wide: Significant beta diversity loss was already apparent by age 40, declining roughly linearly.

The clonotype originates from a man aged 18 to 35 in good health. The source material was blood. V usage is TRBV5-1 and J usage is TRBJ1-1; tentative D call: TRBD1 (5 bases). The CDR3 sequence is CASSSDTRGTEAFF. The CDR3 coding sequence is TGCGCCAGCAGCTCGGACACCCGGGGCACTGAAGCTTTCTTT. The full variable domain, with the rest looked up from reference TRBV5-1 and TRBJ1-1, is KAGVTQTPRYLIKTRGQQVTLSCSPISGHRSVSWYQQTPGQGLQFLFEYFSETQRNKGNFPGRFSGRQFSNSRSEMNVSTLELGDSALYLCASSSDTRGTEAFFGQGTRLTVV.